The sequence of this T cell receptor (beta chain) was determined in a study of identical twins. Notes on this clonotype: Its cognate antigen is unknown.

Every sampled donor was Caucasian and healthy. CDR1 is MDHEN and CDR2 is SYDVKM in the germline V gene. Trimming removed 7 bases from V and 6 bases from J, with 15 bases in between. This CDR3 has 13 residues. Whole-study results and caveats: Twins shared out-of-frame alpha sequences with excess low generation probability. The study drew conclusions from cross-sectional statistical analysis, not from following the same donors.

Each cDNA held unique molecular identifiers, and template switching gave it a universal primer site. MiXCR, applied by TCRdb to the 5' RACE reads, yields one record per CDR3 protein. Seen here are nearly 250,000 distinct CDR3 sequences, roughly 7% observed once, and the top ten hold 3% to 4%. A further study also used this sample, focusing on yellow fever vaccine responses in identical twins.

The sample consisted of memory (CD45RO+) T cells sorted from blood. The chain combines TRBV28 with TRBJ1-1; D gene ambiguous. The TCR sequence derives from a woman between 18 and 30 years old in good health. The DNA of the CDR3 is TGTGCCAGCACCGATTCAGGTTGGGCTGAAGCTTTCTTT. Translation: CASTDSGWAEAFF.